This T cell receptor (beta chain) was documented in a study of control samples from healthy donors and cancer patients. V was shortened by 2 bases and J by 5 bases, with 8 bases between the two germline ends. CDR3 size: 13 residues. Germline V gives CDR1 SGHRS, CDR2 YFSETQ. The data were produced by immunoSEQ multiplex PCR, yet TCRdb's version contains in-frame clones alone and is incomplete. The table has roughly 100,000 clones, under 90% seen once. The sequenced material came from blood. V gene TRBV5-1 combines with J gene TRBJ1-5, with D unresolved. The origin of this receptor is a woman in her forties or fifties in good health. CDR3 sequence (DNA): TGCGCCAGCAGCTTAGGAAAAGATCAGCCCCAGCATTTT. It yields the protein CASSLGKDQPQHF.